This T cell receptor (beta chain) is from a study of shared clonotypes between healthy human individuals. Concerning this clone itself: The target antigen is unknown. Other DNA sequences in the same sample also yield this CDR3.

Trimming took 4 bases from V and 5 from J; bases not matched to a gene: 6. This CDR3 spans 14 amino acids. CDR1 is MGHRA and CDR2 is YSYEKL in the germline V gene. Overall study results and limits: Generally, naive subsets came out with larger estimated richness than memory subsets. Sharing across a few donors was seen in 4% to 6.5% of naive CD4 clonotypes.

Data came from immunoSEQ multiplex PCR; TCRdb stores just in-frame clones and leaves some out. The top ten hold approximately 1.2% of the sample, which has over 2 million clones, about 95% seen once. Cells designated naive CD8 were CD45RO-negative and were positively selected for CCR7, with terminally differentiated effector memory CD45RA+ cells excluded. Sample: naive CD8+ T cells sorted from blood. The chain recombines TRBV4-1 with TRBJ2-5, with TRBD2 matching 8 bases. This TCR derives from a man aged 18 to 35 in good health. The chain's CDR3 is CASSPRGGRETQYF. The CDR3 nucleotides are TGCGCCAGCAGCCCCCGGGGGGGCCGGGAGACCCAGTACTTC.